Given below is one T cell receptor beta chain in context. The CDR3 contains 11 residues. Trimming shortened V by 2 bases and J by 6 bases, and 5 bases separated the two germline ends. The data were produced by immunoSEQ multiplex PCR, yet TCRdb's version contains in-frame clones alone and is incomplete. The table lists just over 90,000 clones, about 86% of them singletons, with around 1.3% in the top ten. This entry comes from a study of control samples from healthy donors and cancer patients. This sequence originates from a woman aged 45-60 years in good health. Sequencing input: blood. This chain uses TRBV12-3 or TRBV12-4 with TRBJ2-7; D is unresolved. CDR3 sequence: CASSLTSEQYF. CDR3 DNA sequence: TGTGCCAGCAGTTTAACAAGCGAGCAGTACTTC.